This T cell receptor beta chain was sequenced for a study of T cell changes during pregnancy in multiple sclerosis. TCRdb's copy holds only in-frame clones and misses some; the assay was immunoSEQ multiplex PCR. The sample carries 100,000 or so clones, 85% to 95% recorded once. Looked up from germline, CDR1 is MDHEN and CDR2 is SYDVKM. The CDR3 is 14 amino acids. V was pared by 4 bases and J by 1 base, with 10 bases between. This sample comprised peripheral blood, obtained before pregnancy. The clonotype was recovered from a female donor with multiple sclerosis, enrolled in a pregnancy study. The genes are TRBV28 and TRBJ1-1; tentative D call: TRBD1 (5 bases). The CDR3 DNA follows: TGTGCCAGCAGTTCTCGGACATCGAACACTGAAGCTTTCTTT. Translation: CASSSRTSNTEAFF.